This T cell receptor beta chain was identified during a study of molecular identifiers for immune sequencing clone quantification. Study-wide results and limits: Even with some 960,000 naive cells present, spiked Jurkat TCR RNA from one cell was reportedly detectable.

The CDR3 sequence is 14 residues long. V lost 0 bases and J 8 bases, leaving 11 bases between the germline ends. Germline CDR1 and CDR2: LGHDT and YNNKEL (reference sequence). One entry per CDR3 protein results from TCRdb running MiXCR on the PCR reads. Seen here are about 60,000 distinct CDR3 sequences, roughly a fifth observed once, and the top ten hold 1.4%. This clonotype was observed many times. What it binds is not known. Material: naive CD8+ T cells from blood, with Jurkat cell RNA spiked in. Subset meaning: FACS-sorted CD8+CD4-CCR7+CD45RA+ naive T cells. The chain recombines TRBV3-1 with TRBJ2-1, with D tentatively TRBD2 (5 bases). The clonotype originates from a human donor in good health. Some libraries in this study had Jurkat cell RNA spiked in. As DNA, the CDR3 is TGTGCCAGCAGCCAAGAACGGGCCGGGGATGAGCAGTTCTTC. This codes for CASSQERAGDEQFF.